Each of the 23 T cell receptor beta chains below was sequenced from the same sample in a study of beta chain features in type 1 diabetes. The authors reverse transcribed all of the isolated RNA, so sequencing captured expressed TCRB transcripts. This table comes from immunoSEQ multiplex PCR, and its TCRdb copy is limited to in-frame clones, with some not included. This table has around 150,000 clones, about 8.5% appearing once. The sample was central memory CD4+ T cells from blood. The source of these receptors is a man younger than 35 in good health.

This clone occurred a few times. V gene TRBV20-1 combines with J gene TRBJ1-1; no reliable D call. The length of the CDR3 is 10 residues. Trimming pared 3 bases from V and 5 bases from J, leaving 4 bases between. Germline V gene sequence: CDR1 DFQATT, CDR2 SNEGSKA (reference sequence). CDR3 nucleotide sequence: TGCAGTGCTAGTCGGACTGAAGCTTTCTTT. It codes for CSASRTEAFF.

Note on this clone: The sample has other DNA sequences that encode this CDR3 too. The J gene is TRBJ1-5, the V gene TRBV28, with TRBD1 matching 11 bases. V lost 4 bases, J lost 6 bases, and 5 bases stayed unmatched. The CDR3 runs 15 residues. Per germline, CDR1 MDHEN and CDR2 SYDVKM. The CDR3 bases are TGTGCCAGCAGTTCGTCCGGGACAGGGGGTCAGCCCCAGCATTTT. Protein sequence: CASSSSGTGGQPQHF.

This clone has a handful of counts. V gene TRBV30 combines with J gene TRBJ2-2; D call uncertain. V dropped 2 bases and J dropped 0 bases, with 10 bases sitting between them. The CDR3 contains 15 residues. Germline CDR1 and CDR2: GTSNPN and SVGIG (reference sequence). This CDR3 reads CAWSRVTANTGELFF. CDR3 nucleotide sequence: TGTGCCTGGAGTCGAGTAACGGCGAACACCGGGGAGCTGTTTTTT. Drawing the rest from reference TRBV30 and TRBJ2-2, the complete variable domain is SQTIHQWPATLVQPVGSPLSLECTVEGTSNPNLYWYRQAAGRGLQLLFYSVGIGQISSEVPQNLSASRPQDRQFILSSKKLLLSDSGFYLCAWSRVTANTGELFFGEGSRLTVL.

V and J are TRBV4-1 and TRBJ1-2; no clear D gene. V was shortened by 2 bases and J by 7 bases, with 23 bases between the two germline ends. This CDR3 spans 17 amino acids. From germline, CDR1 is MGHRA and CDR2 YSYEKL. CDR3 region: CASSQFLGDDASGGYTF. The CDR3 nucleotides read TGCGCCAGCAGCCAATTCCTTGGAGATGATGCATCTGGTGGCTACACCTTC.

This rearrangement joins TRBV30 to TRBJ1-1; 7 nucleotides line up with TRBD1. Germline V gives CDR1 GTSNPN, CDR2 SVGIG (reference sequence). With 2 bases clipped from V and 6 bases from J, the junction kept 3 bases outside the gene matches. This CDR3 has 12 amino acids. The CDR3 loop is CAWSPTGAEAFF. The DNA for the CDR3 is TGTGCCTGGAGTCCTACAGGGGCTGAAGCTTTCTTT.

A few counts support this clone. This chain uses TRBV25-1 with TRBJ2-1; 10 bases align to TRBD2. Germline V CDR1 and CDR2: MGHDK, SYGVNS. The CDR3 is 16 amino acids. V gave up 5 bases and J gave up 4 bases; unmatched junction bases: 8. Written as DNA, the CDR3 is TGTGCCAGCAGTAGTTGGACTAGCGGAAATTACAATGAGCAGTTCTTC. This translates into CASSSWTSGNYNEQFF.

The chain uses TRBV9 and TRBJ2-1, with D tentatively TRBD1 (5 bases). CDR1 and CDR2 from the germline V gene are SGDLS and YYNGEE. Trimming left V 0 bases short and J 7 bases short, with 8 bases between. The CDR3 runs to 13 residues. In DNA form, the CDR3 reads TGTGCCAGCAGCGTAGCGGCAGGGAATGAGCAGTTCTTC. This encodes CASSVAAGNEQFF.

This clone was detected ten times or more. This chain links TRBV7-2 with TRBJ2-5; D possibly corresponds to TRBD1 (6 bases). This CDR3 is 13 amino acids long. Trimming took off 4 bases at V and 5 bases at J, with 11 bases between the two ends. The germline V gene encodes CDR1 SGHTA and CDR2 FQGNSA. The CDR3 sequence is CASSYGTRETQYF. CDR3 nucleotides: TGTGCCAGCAGCTATGGGACACGGGAGACCCAGTACTTC.

This clone was found many times. The V gene is TRBV4-3, the J gene TRBJ2-7; D unresolved. Germline V gene sequence: CDR1 LGHNA, CDR2 YSLEER. CDR3 length: 16 amino acids. The V and J ends lost 0 bases and 2 bases respectively, with 14 bases between them. CDR3 sequence (DNA): TGCGCCAGCAGCCAAGATTACGTGGCAGATACCTACGAGCAGTACTTC. Amino acid sequence: CASSQDYVADTYEQYF.

The chain combines TRBV9 with TRBJ2-7; 7 bases are a match to TRBD2. Germline V CDR1 and CDR2: SGDLS, YYNGEE. The J segment lost 0 bases and the V segment lost 3 bases, leaving 9 bases of the junction unmatched. The CDR3 consists of 16 residues. The CDR3 DNA reads as TGTGCCAGCAGCGCACGGGACTATCCTAGCTCCTACGAGCAGTACTTC. Its translation: CASSARDYPSSYEQYF.

This clone has a count of ten or more. The chain is built from TRBV29-1 and TRBJ1-1; unclear D gene. CDR3 length equals 12 residues. Germline CDR1 SQVTM, CDR2 ANQGSEA. V was cut by 5 bases and J by 7 bases, with 14 bases left in between. CDR3 sequence: CSVSWALSEAFF. The CDR3 region has the DNA TGCAGCGTTAGCTGGGCGCTCAGTGAAGCTTTCTTT.

This clone was recorded a few times. V is TRBV5-1 and J is TRBJ2-1; TRBD2 aligns across 9 bases. V shed 4 bases, J shed 4 bases, and the junction held 0 bases outside the gene matches. CDR3 size: 13 residues. CDR1 and CDR2 (germline): SGHRS, YFSETQ. The CDR3 protein is CASSAGGYNEQFF. DNA of the CDR3: TGCGCCAGCAGCGCGGGGGGGTACAATGAGCAGTTCTTC.

This clone was seen repeatedly, ten times or more. The genes are TRBV5-4 and TRBJ1-6; D remains ambiguous. The CDR3 extends over 14 amino acids. Trimming took 3 bases from V and 7 from J, leaving 11 bases between them. CDR1 SGHNT and CDR2 YYREEE come from the germline V gene (reference sequence). The CDR3 loop is CASSSEAKNSPLHF. In DNA form, the CDR3 reads TGTGCCAGCAGCTCAGAGGCGAAAAATTCACCCCTCCACTTT.

This clone has only a few counts. J is TRBJ1-2 and V is TRBV28; the D is unclear. Germline CDR1 reads MDHEN; CDR2 reads SYDVKM. With 5 bases removed from V and 4 bases from J, the gap between germline ends came to 8 bases. This CDR3 has 12 amino acids. The CDR3 protein is CASSPSGYGYTF. The CDR3 bases are TGTGCCAGCAGTCCGTCGGGCTATGGCTACACCTTC.

This clone has just a few counts. V usage is TRBV5-5 and J usage is TRBJ2-4; perhaps TRBD1 as D (5 bases). The germline gives CDR1 SGHKS, CDR2 YYEKEE (reference sequence). The CDR3 contains 13 residues. Trimming pared 1 base from V and 7 bases from J, leaving 9 bases between. The CDR3 spells CASSLSQGNIQYF. DNA for the CDR3: TGTGCCAGCAGCTTGAGTCAGGGTAACATTCAGTACTTC. Full variable domain (rest looked up from reference TRBV5-5 and TRBJ2-4): DAGVTQSPTHLIKTRGQQVTLRCSPISGHKSVSWYQQVLGQGPQFIFQYYEKEERGRGNFPDRFSARQFPNYSSELNVNALLLGDSALYLCASSLSQGNIQYFGAGTRLSVL.

The rearrangement uses TRBV6-5 and TRBJ1-2, with 9 bases fitting TRBD1. V dropped 5 bases and J dropped 3; count of bases not matched to a gene: 1. This CDR3 comprises 13 residues. Germline CDR1 and CDR2: MNHEY and SVGAGI. Here the CDR3 DNA reads TGTGCCAGCAGTGGACAGGGGTACTATGGCTACACCTTC. It specifies CASSGQGYYGYTF.

This clone was seen ten or more times. The V and J genes are TRBV30 and TRBJ1-1; possibly TRBD1 for D (5 bases). The CDR3 totals 13 residues. V was trimmed by 3 bases and J by 4 bases, leaving 12 bases between them. Germline CDR1 and CDR2: GTSNPN and SVGIG (reference sequence). CDR3 bases: TGTGCCTGGAGGGCCGGGGGAGCCACTGAAGCTTTCTTT. This encodes CAWRAGGATEAFF. The full variable domain, in which reference TRBV30 and TRBJ1-1 provide the parts outside the CDR3, is SQTIHQWPATLVQPVGSPLSLECTVEGTSNPNLYWYRQAAGRGLQLLFYSVGIGQISSEVPQNLSASRPQDRQFILSSKKLLLSDSGFYLCAWRAGGATEAFFGQGTRLTVV.

A few counts support this clone. V usage is TRBV29-1 and J usage is TRBJ2-2; 10 bases are a match to TRBD1. Trimming cost V 6 bases and J 6 bases; bases outside gene matches: 1. The CDR3 totals 12 residues. Germline V gives CDR1 SQVTM, CDR2 ANQGSEA. The CDR3 loop reads CSVGTGAGELFF. DNA of the CDR3: TGCAGCGTGGGGACAGGGGCCGGGGAGCTGTTTTTT.

The chain employs TRBV29-1 and TRBJ1-4, with D possibly matching TRBD1 (5 bases). V gave up 4 bases and J gave up 0 bases, with 12 bases separating them. Germline V CDR1 and CDR2: SQVTM, ANQGSEA. CDR3 length: 15 residues. The CDR3 is CSVVGEDATNEKLFF. The CDR3, as DNA: TGCAGCGTTGTGGGGGAGGATGCAACTAATGAAAAACTGTTTTTT.

In its sample, this clone was seen a few times. This chain connects TRBV5-6 to TRBJ1-2, with TRBD1 identical over 9 bases. Germline V CDR1 and CDR2: SGHDT, YYEEEE. Trimming removed 4 bases from V and 3 bases from J; junction bases left unmatched: 10. This CDR3 contains 16 residues. DNA of the CDR3: TGTGCCAGCAGCCAATTTGGGGACAGGGCGGACTATGGCTACACCTTC. Translated: CASSQFGDRADYGYTF.

This clone turned up a few times. The rearrangement uses TRBV19 and TRBJ2-1; D call uncertain. V shed 4 bases and J shed 0 bases, with 13 bases lying between them. The CDR3 has 16 amino acids. CDR1 is LNHDA and CDR2 is SQIVND in the germline V gene (reference sequence). The CDR3 loop is CASSRVGLTSYNEQFF. The CDR3 DNA follows: TGTGCCAGTAGTAGGGTGGGCCTAACCTCCTACAATGAGCAGTTCTTC. The whole variable domain, remainder taken from reference TRBV19 and TRBJ2-1, is DGGITQSPKYLFRKEGQNVTLSCEQNLNHDAMYWYRQDPGQGLRLIYYSQIVNDFQKGDIAEGYSVSREKKESFPLTVTSAQKNPTAFYLCASSRVGLTSYNEQFFGPGTRLTVL.

CDR3 protein: CASSEFTGQNYGYTF. CDR3 in DNA: TGTGCCAGCAGTGAGTTCACGGGACAGAACTATGGCTACACCTTC. The rearrangement links TRBV6-1 to TRBJ1-2, with 7 positions matching TRBD1. The CDR3 has 15 residues. Germline CDR1 and CDR2: MNHNS and SASEGT. Losses at the gene ends were 3 bases for V and 2 bases for J; bases not matched to a gene: 6.

This clone was picked up many times. Distinct nucleotide sequences in the sample also encode this CDR3. The genes are TRBV4-2 and TRBJ2-7; D is perhaps TRBD1 (6 bases). V lost 4 bases to trimming and J lost 6 bases, with 13 bases between them. Germline loops: CDR1 LGHNA, CDR2 YNFKEQ. This CDR3 contains 13 residues. The CDR3 DNA reads TGTGCCAGCAGCCCCCTCGGACAGCGCGAGCAGTACTTC. Encoded protein: CASSPLGQREQYF.